These T cell receptor beta chains were read from a single sample in a study of a mutant IDH1 vaccine in newly diagnosed glioma. Produced via immunoSEQ multiplex PCR; TCRdb's table is partial and in-frame only. The sample yields about 88,000 clones, roughly four fifths seen once. The source was PBMCs, collected from a glioma patient treated with radiotherapy, temozolomide or both. The receptors here all came from a man between 35 and 55 years old with glioma. Some clones in this sample may be carry-over from other donors' samples. The CDR3 runs from the conserved cysteine through the conserved F or W. Fields, in order: D gene, V gene, J gene, clone size, CDR3 DNA, CDR3 protein. D genes are given only for firm matches. Size is omitted from some rows. Given values are once, few, many or a class for expanded clones.

>.|TRBV6-6|TRBJ1-5|.
TGTGCCAGCAGTTACCCACAGGGTAGCAATCAGCCCCAGCATTTT
CASSYPQGSNQPQHF
>.|TRBV5-1|TRBJ1-2|.
TGCGCCAGCAGCTTGGGGTCAGGGAGCTCCTCTGGCTACACCTTC
CASSLGSGSSSGYTF
>TRBD1|TRBV6-5|TRBJ1-5|.
TGTGCCAGCAGACAGGGACAGCTCAGCAATCAGCCCCAGCATTTT
CASRQGQLSNQPQHF
>.|TRBV5-4|TRBJ1-2|once
TGTGCCAGCAGCCATCAGAGCCAGGGGTATGGCTACACCTTC
CASSHQSQGYGYTF
>TRBD2|TRBV29-1|TRBJ2-1|.
TGCAGCGTTCGAACTAGCGGCTACAATGAGCAGTTCTTC
CSVRTSGYNEQFF
>TRBD1|TRBV5-6|TRBJ1-2|.
TGTGCCAGCAGCCTGGGACAGGTCTATGGCTACACCTTC
CASSLGQVYGYTF
>TRBD1|TRBV2|TRBJ1-1|.
TGTGCCAGCAGTGCCCGGAGGGGACAGGGGAACGCTGAAGCTTTCTTT
CASSARRGQGNAEAFF
>TRBD2|TRBV2|TRBJ2-7|.
TGTGCCAGCAAGCAAAGCGGGGGGTACTCCTACGAGCAGTACTTC
CASKQSGGYSYEQYF
>.|TRBV10-1|TRBJ1-4|.
TGCGCCAGCAGTGAGACGGCGCAAGGGAGTGAAAAACTGTTTTTT
CASSETAQGSEKLFF
>.|TRBV2|TRBJ1-2|.
TGTGCCAGCACATCTAACTATGGCTACACCTTC
CASTSNYGYTF
>.|TRBV20-1|TRBJ1-2|.
TGCAGTGCTAGCCCTGGGTATGGCTACACCTTC
CSASPGYGYTF
>TRBD1|TRBV13|TRBJ2-5|once
TGTGCCAGCAGCTCCGCCGGGACAGGGCACTCGGAGACCCAGTACTTC
CASSSAGTGHSETQYF
>TRBD1|TRBV6-4|TRBJ1-4|few
TGTGCCAGCAGTGAAGCAGGGGGCAATGAAAAACTGTTTTTT
CASSEAGGNEKLFF
>TRBD1|TRBV6-1|TRBJ1-1|.
TGTGCCAGCAGGGACAGGACAGGGTTAAGGGCTTTCTTT
CASRDRTGLRAFF